The T cell receptor (beta chain) described here comes from a study of response to subunit inactivated influenza vaccine. One entry per CDR3 protein results from TCRdb running MiXCR on the RT-PCR reads. The table lists roughly 540,000 distinct CDR3 sequences, roughly 25% of them singletons. The CDR3 runs to 15 residues. Germline V CDR1 and CDR2: DFQATT, SNEGSKA (reference sequence). The V end was cut by 1 base, the J end by 4 bases, with 16 bases between. A further study also used this sample, focusing on T cells expressing NK-cell markers. From that report: As the method of synthesis, 5'RACE template switching with UMIs yielded TCR beta cDNA. Serological testing identified most of the eight sequenced donors as HCMV-seropositive and one as seronegative. Several experiments added an anti-gamma-delta TCR antibody to sort only alpha-beta TCR T cells.

This chain uses TRBV20-1 with TRBJ1-2; D remains ambiguous. The clonotype was recovered from a man aged 50 to 59 who received an inactivated influenza vaccine. Sequenced material: CD4+ T cells sorted from PBMCs, taken 11 to 12 days after vaccination. CDR3 coding DNA: TGCAGTGCTAGAGTTGCCGTCCCCGGCGGCTATGGCTACACCTTC. Protein: CSARVAVPGGYGYTF.